This passage covers 8 T cell receptor beta chains from one sample sequenced in a study of cytomegalovirus exposure and HLA in healthy donors. A multiplex PCR was run with 60 Vbeta primers and 13 Jbeta primers. Generated by immunoSEQ multiplex PCR, the TCRdb table keeps only in-frame clones and is missing some. This repertoire shows 180,000 or so clones, roughly four fifths found once; its top ten account for around 0.71%. Sequencing was performed on PBMCs. Receptor source: a female donor in good health and CMV-seronegative.

The sample holds one count of this clone. The chain joins TRBV18 to TRBJ1-6; perhaps TRBD1 as D (6 bases). CDR3 length: 16 amino acids. Trimming removed 3 bases from V and 6 bases from J, with 15 bases in between. The germline V gene has CDR1 KGHSH and CDR2 LQKENI. In DNA, the CDR3 is TGTGCCAGCTCACCGACAGGTTTCGAGTTTAATTCACCCCTCCACTTT. Its protein is CASSPTGFEFNSPLHF. The entire variable domain, with the rest obtained from reference TRBV18 and TRBJ1-6, is as follows: NAGVMQNPRHLVRRRGQEARLRCSPMKGHSHVYWYRQLPEEGLKFMVYLQKENIIDESGMPKERFSAEFPKEGPSILRIQQVVRGDSAAYFCASSPTGFEFNSPLHFGNGTRLTVT.

This clone was seen more than once but under ten times. The rearrangement uses TRBV19 and TRBJ1-2; D is undetermined. Trimming stripped 4 bases from V and 7 bases from J, with 16 bases between. Germline values: CDR1 LNHDA, CDR2 SQIVND (reference sequence). The CDR3 runs 14 residues. In DNA form, the CDR3 reads TGTGCCAGTAGTAACTTCGGGTTTCCTATTGGCTACACCTTC. It encodes CASSNFGFPIGYTF.

CDR3 residues: CASSYSTGGAFGYTF. Written as DNA, the CDR3 is TGTGCCAGCAGTTACTCGACGGGGGGGGCCTTTGGCTACACCTTC. The chain joins TRBV6-5 to TRBJ1-2, with D possibly matching TRBD1 (6 bases). V lost 0 bases, J lost 7 bases, and 15 bases lay in between. CDR1 and CDR2 (germline): MNHEY, SVGAGI. The CDR3 is 15 amino acids.

This chain links TRBV6-1 with TRBJ2-2; D remains ambiguous. The germline V gene encodes CDR1 MNHNS and CDR2 SASEGT. V lost 0 bases, J lost 7 bases, and 9 bases lay in between. The CDR3 consists of 14 residues. CDR3 nucleotides: TGTGCCAGCAGTGAAGCTCCCTTAGTCGGGGAGCTGTTTTTT. Its protein product is CASSEAPLVGELFF.

This clone appeared a few times. The chain uses TRBV27 and TRBJ2-7; 9 bases are shared with TRBD2. The V segment lost 6 bases and the J segment 6 bases; nucleotides outside the gene matches: 6. Germline CDR1 is MNHEY and CDR2 is SMNVEV (reference sequence). CDR3 length: 13 amino acids. CDR3 sequence reads: CASRKTSGTEQYF. The CDR3 DNA sequence: TGTGCCAGCAGAAAGACTAGCGGAACCGAGCAGTACTTC.

This clone was recorded many times. The V gene is TRBV4-1, the J gene TRBJ2-7, with 13 bases aligning to TRBD2. Trimming cost V 5 bases and J 7 bases; bases outside gene matches: 8. CDR3 length: 15 residues. The germline CDR1 and CDR2 sequences are MGHRA and YSYEKL. DNA for the CDR3: TGCGCCAGCAGCTTTACCGGGACTAGCGGGGATGAGCAGTACTTC. It translates to CASSFTGTSGDEQYF.

The chain joins TRBV9 to TRBJ1-2, with D unclear. Germline CDR1 and CDR2: SGDLS and YYNGEE. The CDR3 consists of 12 residues. V shed 0 bases and J shed 6 bases, with 6 bases lying between them. CDR3 coding DNA: TGTGCCAGCAGCGTAGAGGAGCATGGCTACACCTTC. This sequence encodes CASSVEEHGYTF.

V is TRBV7-9 and J is TRBJ2-7, with D perhaps TRBD2 (6 bases). Germline V gene data show CDR1 as SEHNR and CDR2 as FQNEAQ (reference sequence). Between the trimmed V and J ends, which lost 6 bases and 4 bases, there was a span of 13 bases. The CDR3 is made up of 13 amino acids. The CDR3 protein is CASRRDPIYEQYF. The CDR3 DNA sequence: TGTGCCAGCAGGCGGGACCCCATTTACGAGCAGTACTTC. The full variable domain, its missing parts supplied by reference TRBV7-9 and TRBJ2-7, is DTGVSQNPRHKITKRGQNVTFRCDPISEHNRLYWYRQTLGQGPEFLTYFQNEAQLEKSRLLSDRFSAERPKGSFSTLEIQRTEQGDSAMYLCASRRDPIYEQYFGPGTRLTVT.